This T cell receptor (beta chain) was recovered during a study of blood T cell repertoires in COVID-19. V was shortened by 4 bases and J by 0 bases, with 7 bases between the two germline ends. This CDR3 has 14 amino acids. Germline V gene sequence: CDR1 SGHDN, CDR2 FVKESK. Methods used by the authors: The assay estimated nucleated cells by amplifying reference gene primers. Method: immunoSEQ multiplex PCR; TCRdb's copy keeps in-frame clones and lacks some. V and J calls and clone size are as listed in that table; D and trimming were resolved from the DNA. The sample carries 400,000 or so clones, around 90% recorded once. Participants, 18 to 89 years old, spanned around 26 US areas. Researchers sorted participants into cohorts using their self-reported clinical history.

The sequencing input was PBMCs or T cells enriched from blood (not recorded which). The genes are TRBV14 and TRBJ1-3; no clear D. The receptor was derived from a man between 18 and 35 years old who had recovered from COVID-19. The CDR3 region is CASSRRLSGNTIYF. In DNA, the CDR3 is TGTGCCAGCAGCCGTAGACTCTCTGGAAACACCATATATTTT.